What follows are 22 T cell receptor beta chains derived from one specimen sequenced in a study of blood T cell repertoires in COVID-19. Data came from immunoSEQ multiplex PCR; TCRdb stores just in-frame clones and leaves some out. In the table there are 400,000 to 500,000 clones, roughly 90% of which are singletons. The material sequenced was peripheral blood. The receptors were sampled from a woman aged 25 to 39 with active or convalescent COVID-19.

This clone was found a few times. The chain couples TRBV15 to TRBJ1-5; 7 nucleotides align to TRBD1. This CDR3 contains 15 residues. Trimming took 6 bases from V and 3 from J; bases not matched to a gene: 8. Germline CDR1 and CDR2: LNHNV and YYDKDF (reference sequence). The chain's CDR3 is CATSTTGAPNQPQHF. In DNA form, the CDR3 reads TGTGCCACCAGTACCACAGGGGCCCCCAATCAGCCCCAGCATTTT.

This clone was recorded once. The V and J genes are TRBV9 and TRBJ2-1, with 7 bases that match TRBD1. Germline loops: CDR1 SGDLS, CDR2 YYNGEE. With V trimmed by 4 bases and J by 7 bases, 14 bases remained unmatched. The CDR3 is 16 amino acids. The CDR3 spells CASSPRRGQIGNEQFF. The CDR3 DNA reads as TGTGCCAGCAGCCCTAGAAGGGGACAGATTGGGAATGAGCAGTTCTTC.

The CDR3 loop is CASSIQGGTDTQYF. The CDR3 nucleotides are TGTGCCAGCAGCATACAGGGGGGCACAGATACGCAGTATTTT. This chain joins TRBV9 and TRBJ2-3, with 8 bases lining up with TRBD1. Germline V gene data show CDR1 as SGDLS and CDR2 as YYNGEE. The J segment lost 1 base and the V segment lost 4 bases, leaving 2 bases of the junction unmatched. The CDR3 runs 14 residues.

This clone was recorded only once. The chain joins TRBV13 to TRBJ2-5, with 7 bases that match TRBD2. CDR1 is PRHDT, CDR2 FYEKMQ, per germline (reference sequence). CDR3 length: 15 amino acids. V gave up 5 bases and J gave up 3 bases; unmatched junction bases: 9. The CDR3 DNA is TGTGCCAGCAGCCCAAGGAGACTAGCCGAAGAGACCCAGTACTTC. This sequence encodes CASSPRRLAEETQYF.

The chain has TRBV6-5 and TRBJ1-1; the match to TRBD1 covers 8 bases. Unmatched junction bases numbered 4, after V lost 7 bases and J lost 0 bases. CDR1 and CDR2 (germline): MNHEY, SVGAGI. The CDR3 spans 14 residues. CDR3 DNA sequence: TGTGCCAGCACCAGGACAGGGATGAACACTGAAGCTTTCTTT. Protein sequence: CASTRTGMNTEAFF.

The chain recombines TRBV6-1 with TRBJ1-3; 9 positions match TRBD1. V was pared by 4 bases and J by 3 bases, with 7 bases of the junction left unmatched. Germline V gene lookup returns CDR1 MNHNS and CDR2 SASEGT. The CDR3 covers 16 residues. The CDR3: CASSAQGAPSGNTIYF. For the CDR3, the DNA is TGTGCCAGCAGTGCACAGGGGGCGCCTAGTGGAAACACCATATATTTT.

This clone was detected ten times or more. J is TRBJ2-7 and V is TRBV28; a weak D match, TRBD2 (6 bases). This CDR3 is 13 amino acids long. The germline V and J ends were trimmed by 5 bases and 4 bases, with 12 bases remaining between them. Per the germline V gene, CDR1 is MDHEN and CDR2 is SYDVKM. CDR3 sequence (DNA): TGTGCCAGCAGTACCGGGACTTCATACGAGCAGTACTTC. Protein sequence: CASSTGTSYEQYF.

This clone was recorded once. The chain links TRBV29-1 to TRBJ1-2; 10 positions match TRBD1. Germline values: CDR1 SQVTM, CDR2 ANQGSEA. V lost 3 bases to trimming and J lost 4 bases; unmatched junction nucleotides: 2. This CDR3 has 13 residues. CDR3 nucleotide sequence: TGCAGCGTTGAGGGGACAGGGGCCTATGGCTACACCTTC. It yields the protein CSVEGTGAYGYTF.

The CDR3 here is CASSFATGRPGELFF. The CDR3 region has the DNA TGTGCCAGCAGTTTCGCGACAGGCCGCCCCGGGGAGCTGTTTTTT. The chain uses TRBV27 and TRBJ2-2; the D gene is possibly TRBD1 (6 bases). The germline V gene encodes CDR1 MNHEY and CDR2 SMNVEV (reference sequence). The CDR3 has 15 amino acids. V was cut by 3 bases and J by 6 bases, with 14 bases left in between.

The V gene is TRBV3-1 (or the pseudogene TRBV3-2), the J gene TRBJ1-5; D remains unclear. V lost 6 bases and J 3 bases, leaving 6 bases between the germline ends. CDR1 and CDR2 (germline): LGHDT, YNNKEL (reference sequence). This CDR3 is 12 amino acids long. The CDR3 nucleotides read TGTGCCAGCAGTCTCCCCAATCAGCCCCAGCATTTT. This codes for CASSLPNQPQHF.

V usage is TRBV18 and J usage is TRBJ1-2, with TRBD1 matching over 11 bases. After removal of 0 bases from V and 4 bases from J, the junction contained 7 bases not matched to a gene. Germline V gene sequence: CDR1 KGHSH, CDR2 LQKENI. CDR3 length equals 17 residues. The CDR3 sequence is CASSPPSRDRGAYGYTF. The CDR3 DNA sequence: TGTGCCAGCTCACCACCGTCTCGGGACAGGGGGGCCTATGGCTACACCTTC.

This rearrangement joins TRBV7-9 to TRBJ2-5, with D possibly being TRBD2 (5 bases). Per germline, CDR1 SEHNR and CDR2 FQNEAQ (reference sequence). CDR3 length: 13 amino acids. V lost 5 bases to trimming and J lost 4 bases, with 11 bases between them. CDR3 region: CASSQRAPETQYF. The CDR3 coding sequence is TGTGCCAGCAGCCAGAGGGCACCAGAGACCCAGTACTTC.

This clone has just one count. The J gene is TRBJ1-4, the V gene TRBV10-1; 7 bases align to TRBD1. The CDR3 has 13 amino acids. Germline values: CDR1 WNHNN, CDR2 SYGVQD (reference sequence). J lost 6 bases, V lost 8 bases, and 6 bases had no gene match. CDR3 sequence reads: CASGEQGHEKLFF. The CDR3 bases are TGCGCCAGCGGGGAACAGGGGCATGAAAAACTGTTTTTT.

This clone was picked up one time. V is TRBV19 and J is TRBJ2-7; 7 bases align to TRBD1. This CDR3 contains 17 residues. Germline CDR1 LNHDA, CDR2 SQIVND (reference sequence). After removal of 0 bases from V and 0 bases from J, the junction contained 8 bases not matched to a gene. DNA of the CDR3: TGTGCCAGTAGTATAGATCGCTCGGCAGGGGGCTCCTACGAGCAGTACTTC. As protein: CASSIDRSAGGSYEQYF.

The chain links TRBV5-6 to TRBJ1-4, with 8 bases identical to TRBD1. The germline CDR1 and CDR2 sequences are SGHDT and YYEEEE. V shed 0 bases, J shed 3 bases, and the junction held 1 base outside the gene matches. There are 15 residues in the CDR3. CDR3 nucleotides: TGTGCCAGCAGCTTGGGGGACAGGCCTAATGAAAAACTGTTTTTT. This sequence encodes CASSLGDRPNEKLFF.

The V call is TRBV5-4, the J call TRBJ2-1; D may be TRBD2 (5 bases). Germline V gives CDR1 SGHNT, CDR2 YYREEE (reference sequence). V lost 2 bases to trimming and J lost 9 bases, with 6 bases between them. This CDR3 contains 11 residues. CDR3 DNA: TGTGCCAGCAGCTTCGCGGGTGAGCAGTTCTTC. Residues: CASSFAGEQFF.

The V call is TRBV6-5, the J call TRBJ1-2, with 9 bases fitting TRBD1. Germline lookup yields CDR1 MNHEY and CDR2 SVGAGI. This CDR3 spans 15 amino acids. V dropped 7 bases and J dropped 4; count of bases not matched to a gene: 10. The CDR3 nucleotides are TGTGCCAGCAAGATGCCCGGGACAGGGATCTATGGCTACACCTTC. It yields the protein CASKMPGTGIYGYTF.

The count of this clone is one. The CDR3 here is CASSLNFDEQFF. CDR3 in DNA: TGTGCCAGCAGCCTAAATTTCGATGAGCAGTTCTTC. This chain connects TRBV5-4 to TRBJ2-1; D ambiguous. The CDR3 runs 12 residues. The V gene's germline CDR1 is SGHNT and CDR2 YYREEE (reference sequence). The germline V and J ends were trimmed by 4 bases and 8 bases, with 10 bases remaining between them.

This chain links TRBV4-1 with TRBJ1-4, with 10 bases identical to TRBD1. The ends lost 3 bases at V and 8 bases at J; junction bases unmatched: 9. The CDR3 runs to 16 residues. The V gene's germline CDR1 is MGHRA and CDR2 YSYEKL. CDR3 in DNA: TGCGCCAGCAGCCAGTCCCCCCAGGGACAGGGGGAAAAACTGTTTTTT. Its protein product is CASSQSPQGQGEKLFF.

This clone was counted once. The rearrangement joins TRBV3-1 (or the pseudogene TRBV3-2) to TRBJ1-1; the D gene is possibly TRBD1 (6 bases). The V end was cut by 4 bases, the J end by 8 bases, with 17 bases between. Germline V gene data show CDR1 as LGHDT and CDR2 as YNNKEL (reference sequence). The CDR3 is 14 residues long. The CDR3 is CASSPNINTGEAFF. DNA for the CDR3: TGTGCCAGCAGCCCAAACATTAACACAGGGGAAGCTTTCTTT.

The chain couples TRBV3-1 (or the pseudogene TRBV3-2) to TRBJ1-4; D perhaps matches TRBD1 (6 bases). The germline V gene has CDR1 LGHDT and CDR2 YNNKEL (reference sequence). V was trimmed by 4 bases and J by 8 bases, leaving 17 bases between them. The CDR3 totals 15 residues. The CDR3 coding sequence is TGTGCCAGCAGCCTCTTTCAGGGGCTCGGGGAAAAACTGTTTTTT. This encodes CASSLFQGLGEKLFF.

V gene TRBV5-1 combines with J gene TRBJ2-2; 14 nucleotides align to TRBD2. Trimming removed 2 bases from V and 10 bases from J; junction bases left unmatched: 10. This CDR3 region has 17 residues. Looked up from germline, CDR1 is SGHRS and CDR2 is YFSETQ. In DNA form, the CDR3 reads TGCGCCAGCAGCTTTCGACCGGGACTAGCGGGAGATGAGGAGCTGTTTTTT. Translation gives CASSFRPGLAGDEELFF.